The 20 T cell receptor beta chains below come from one sample, sequenced in a study of T cells after yellow fever vaccination. TCRdb used MiXCR to reprocess the 5' RACE reads, holding one entry per CDR3 protein. This sample carries hundreds of thousands of distinct CDR3 sequences, 15% to 20% of them seen once, and the ten largest clones take 13% to 15%. The material sequenced was PBMCs, taken 15 days after the yellow fever booster vaccination. These receptors originate from a man aged 25-45 years who received the YFV17D yellow fever vaccine.

The chain employs TRBV12-3 or TRBV12-4 and TRBJ2-3, with D tentatively TRBD1 or TRBD2 (5 bases each). The V gene lost 6 bases and the J gene lost 5 bases, with 15 bases spanning the gap. This CDR3 contains 14 residues. The CDR3 reads CASRVLGERDTQYF. CDR3 nucleotides: TGTGCCAGCAGGGTCCTGGGGGAGAGAGATACGCAGTATTTT.

This sequence joins TRBV5-1 and TRBJ2-5, with D perhaps matching TRBD2 (6 bases). V dropped 0 bases and J dropped 3 bases, with 9 bases sitting between them. This CDR3 is built from 14 residues. Germline CDR1 reads SGHRS; CDR2 reads YFSETQ. CDR3 nucleotide sequence: TGCGCCAGCAGCTTGGGGGGAGGCGAAGAGACCCAGTACTTC. It codes for CASSLGGGEETQYF.

A few counts support this clonotype. V and J are TRBV18 and TRBJ2-3; 8 bases are a match to TRBD2. Trimming removed 3 bases from V and 1 base from J; junction bases left unmatched: 3. Germline V gene data show CDR1 as KGHSH and CDR2 as LQKENI. This CDR3 is 15 amino acids long. The CDR3 here is CASSPSLAGTDTQYF. DNA for the CDR3: TGTGCCAGCTCACCCTCACTAGCGGGCACAGATACGCAGTATTTT.

This clonotype appeared a few times. The CDR3 region is CASSLAGRDSYNEQFF. CDR3 bases: TGTGCCAGCAGCTTAGCCGGGAGAGACTCCTACAATGAGCAGTTCTTC. The rearrangement links TRBV7-2 to TRBJ2-1; the D gene is possibly TRBD2 (6 bases). Germline V lookup: CDR1 SGHTA, CDR2 FQGNSA. The CDR3 runs 16 residues. V shed 0 bases and J shed 0 bases, with 9 bases lying between them.

The chain uses TRBV19 and TRBJ2-7; D is ambiguous. The V and J ends lost 5 bases and 0 bases respectively, with 11 bases between them. Germline values: CDR1 LNHDA, CDR2 SQIVND (reference sequence). The CDR3 length is 14 residues. CDR3 sequence: CASSDFASSYEQYF. The CDR3 nucleotides read TGTGCCAGTAGTGATTTTGCTAGCTCCTACGAGCAGTACTTC.

The chain carries TRBV27 and TRBJ2-3; a possible D gene is TRBD2 (6 bases). The germline V gene has CDR1 MNHEY and CDR2 SMNVEV (reference sequence). V was clipped by 6 bases and J by 0 bases, with 13 bases between them. The CDR3 sequence is 15 residues long. The CDR3 DNA follows: TGTGCCAGCAGCCCCCTAGCGTCTAGCACAGATACGCAGTATTTT. Translating gives CASSPLASSTDTQYF.

The chain recombines TRBV9 with TRBJ2-2; 8 positions agree with TRBD1. Germline lookup yields CDR1 SGDLS and CDR2 YYNGEE. The CDR3 runs 16 residues. The V segment lost 2 bases and the J segment 6 bases; nucleotides outside the gene matches: 9. The CDR3 sequence: CASSVPGQGVAGELFF. In DNA, the CDR3 is TGTGCCAGCAGCGTTCCCGGACAGGGCGTGGCCGGGGAGCTGTTTTTT. The full variable domain, completed using reference TRBV9 and TRBJ2-2, is DSGVTQTPKHLITATGQRVTLRCSPRSGDLSVYWYQQSLDQGLQFLIQYYNGEERAKGNILERFSAQQFPDLHSELNLSSLELGDSALYFCASSVPGQGVAGELFFGEGSRLTVL.

This clonotype was seen only a few times. The J gene is TRBJ2-1, the V gene TRBV7-2; 8 nucleotides agree with TRBD2. The V gene's germline CDR1 is SGHTA and CDR2 FQGNSA. This CDR3 has 15 residues. The junction had 11 bases not matched to a gene; V was cut back by 6 bases and J by 7 bases. CDR3: CASRQDPGLGNEQFF. The CDR3, as DNA: TGTGCCAGCAGGCAAGATCCGGGACTAGGGAATGAGCAGTTCTTC.

The chain recombines TRBV19 with TRBJ2-1; TRBD1 or TRBD2 may be the D gene (5 bases each). Looked up from germline, CDR1 is LNHDA and CDR2 is SQIVND (reference sequence). The CDR3 loop spans 14 amino acids. V lost 5 bases to trimming and J lost 2 bases, with 10 bases between them. The CDR3 bases are TGTGCCAGTAGTGGGGGTAGAACCTACAATGAGCAGTTCTTC. This sequence encodes CASSGGRTYNEQFF.

This chain links TRBV12-3 or TRBV12-4 with TRBJ2-3, with 12 positions matching TRBD2. This CDR3 contains 16 residues. V was clipped by 5 bases and J by 5 bases; unmatched bases: 8. The CDR3 sequence is CASSPRLAGVRDTQYF. The CDR3 nucleotides are TGTGCCAGCAGTCCAAGACTAGCGGGAGTTCGAGATACGCAGTATTTT.

The chain combines TRBV7-2 with TRBJ2-7; no clear D. CDR1 and CDR2 from the germline V gene are SGHTA and FQGNSA. The CDR3 is 12 residues long. Trimming shortened V by 3 bases and J by 6 bases, and 9 bases separated the two germline ends. The CDR3 is CASSLDGFEQYF. Here the CDR3 DNA reads TGTGCCAGCAGCTTGGATGGTTTCGAGCAGTACTTC.

J is TRBJ1-1 and V is TRBV20-1; tentatively, D is TRBD1 (5 bases). CDR3 length: 11 residues. Germline values: CDR1 DFQATT, CDR2 SNEGSKA (reference sequence). Trimming removed 6 bases at V and 5 bases at J, with 10 bases between. CDR3 in amino acids: CSAGEWTEAFF. DNA of the CDR3: TGCAGTGCGGGGGAATGGACTGAAGCTTTCTTT.

The chain recombines TRBV12-3 or TRBV12-4 with TRBJ1-5, with D possibly matching TRBD1 (5 bases). The CDR3 totals 14 residues. The V end lost 5 bases, the J end lost 7 bases, and 15 bases lay between the germline ends. CDR3 in amino acids: CASSPGTMGQPQHF. CDR3 coding DNA: TGTGCCAGCAGTCCCGGGACCATGGGGCAGCCCCAGCATTTT.

This clonotype was counted between two and nine times. The chain uses TRBV18 and TRBJ2-6; D not resolved. V gave up 0 bases and J gave up 0 bases, with 9 bases separating them. The germline CDR1 and CDR2 sequences are KGHSH and LQKENI. This CDR3 spans 17 amino acids. The CDR3 region has the DNA TGTGCCAGCTCACCACCCTACCCGGGCTCTGGGGCCAACGTCCTGACTTTC. It yields the protein CASSPPYPGSGANVLTF.

The chain carries TRBV15 and TRBJ2-4, with unresolved D. Trimming removed 5 bases from V and 3 bases from J, with 8 bases in between. CDR1 is LNHNV, CDR2 YYDKDF, per germline (reference sequence). This CDR3 has 13 residues. The CDR3 DNA reads as TGTGCCACCAGCCCCAGATACAAAAACATTCAGTACTTC. It encodes CATSPRYKNIQYF.

This clonotype appeared a few times. The chain recombines TRBV5-1 with TRBJ2-2; D remains ambiguous. This CDR3 region has 15 residues. V lost 2 bases and J lost 0, with 8 bases in between. Germline V gene lookup returns CDR1 SGHRS and CDR2 YFSETQ. CDR3 DNA: TGCGCCAGCAGCTTATTGGAGACGAACACCGGGGAGCTGTTTTTT. Translation: CASSLLETNTGELFF.

This clonotype turned up a few times. The chain is built from TRBV11-2 and TRBJ2-7, with a tentative D call TRBD2 (5 bases). This CDR3 is built from 14 residues. With 5 bases removed from V and 4 bases from J, the gap between germline ends came to 15 bases. Germline CDR1 and CDR2: SGHAT and FQNNGV. The CDR3 DNA reads TGTGCCAGCAGCGACCAGCGGACCTTTTACGAGCAGTACTTC. This encodes CASSDQRTFYEQYF. Complete variable domain (other parts from reference TRBV11-2 and TRBJ2-7): EAGVAQSPRYKIIEKRQSVAFWCNPISGHATLYWYQQILGQGPKLLIQFQNNGVVDDSQLPKDRFSAERLKGVDSTLKIQPAKLEDSAVYLCASSDQRTFYEQYFGPGTRLTVT.

This clonotype was observed a few times. The rearrangement links TRBV24-1 to TRBJ2-7; 7 bases fit TRBD1. Germline lookup yields CDR1 KGHDR and CDR2 SFDVKD. Germline trimming cut 9 bases from V and 5 bases from J; bases unmatched to any gene: 3. CDR3 length: 11 residues. For the CDR3, the DNA is TGTGCCACCTTGACAGGGAACGAGCAGTACTTC. Residues: CATLTGNEQYF.

This clonotype was seen more than once but under ten times. The V call is TRBV6-2 or TRBV6-3, the J call TRBJ1-3; D unresolved. The CDR3 contains 14 residues. Trimming shortened V by 4 bases and J by 2 bases, and 9 bases separated the two germline ends. Germline assignment: CDR1 MNHEY and CDR2 SVGEGT. Here the CDR3 reads CASSSKNPGNTIYF. Written as DNA, the CDR3 is TGTGCCAGCAGTTCCAAGAACCCTGGAAACACCATATATTTT.

This clonotype was observed a few times. CDR3 bases: TGCGCCAGCAGCTGGGGGGGGCGAGACACTGAAGCTTTCTTT. Amino acid sequence: CASSWGGRDTEAFF. V and J are TRBV5-1 and TRBJ1-1, with a possible D match to TRBD1 (6 bases). The CDR3 covers 14 residues. The germline gives CDR1 SGHRS, CDR2 YFSETQ. The V gene lost 3 bases and the J gene lost 3 bases, with 12 bases spanning the gap.